This T cell receptor (beta chain) is from a study of blood T cell repertoires in COVID-19. V was clipped by 4 bases and J by 3 bases, with 13 bases between them. CDR3 length: 13 amino acids. Germline V CDR1 and CDR2: SQVTM, ANQGSEA. TCRdb's table, derived via immunoSEQ multiplex PCR, lists solely in-frame clones and lacks some. The sample shows about 330,000 clones, 88% of them seen only once. The rearrangement links TRBV29-1 to TRBJ2-7; tentative D call: TRBD2 (6 bases). The TCR comes from a woman between 50 and 59 years old with active or convalescent COVID-19. The material sequenced was peripheral blood. The CDR3 sequence: CSVVRDSIYEQYF. As DNA, the CDR3 is TGCAGCGTTGTGCGGGACTCGATCTACGAGCAGTACTTC.